This TCR beta chain is from a study of blood T cells in healthy people across ages. Looked up from germline, CDR1 is MNHNS and CDR2 is SASEGT. Trimming cost V 7 bases and J 4 bases, with 22 bases left between them. CDR3 length: 16 residues. The donors, healthy Caucasians from Russia, were aged roughly 6 to 90. A J-beta primer mix and a sample-barcoded 5' primer were used in a second PCR of roughly 6 to 12 cycles. TCRdb re-called the 5' RACE reads through MiXCR, storing one row per CDR3 protein. In the table there are about a million distinct CDR3 sequences, approximately 50% of which are singletons. The sequence derives from an older woman in good health. The V gene is TRBV6-1, the J gene TRBJ1-2; TRBD1 might be the D (6 bases). Sequencing was carried out using blood. The CDR3 DNA sequence: TGTGCCAGCAATTTACGGCAGACGGACAGCGCCTATGGCTACACCTTC. Its protein product is CASNLRQTDSAYGYTF.